Below, 5 T cell receptor beta chains from the same sample are listed, as sequenced in a study of T cell responses to AZD1222 COVID-19 vaccine. Here immunoSEQ multiplex PCR was the method, and the copy in TCRdb shows in-frame clones only, minus some. The table has 130,000 to 150,000 clones, around 89% seen once. The source was peripheral blood, collected on day 0 of AZD1222 vaccination. All receptors derive from an adult in good health.

This clone was seen just once. The rearrangement links TRBV20-1 to TRBJ2-3; the match to TRBD2 covers 11 bases. Trimming cost V 3 bases and J 7 bases; bases outside gene matches: 9. Germline V gene data show CDR1 as DFQATT and CDR2 as SNEGSKA (reference sequence). This CDR3 has 15 amino acids. The CDR3 bases are TGCAGTGCTAGTCCTAGCGGGGGGCCCCGACATACGCAGTATTTT. Its translation: CSASPSGGPRHTQYF.

Of note for this clone: The junction departs from germline at one end; a sequencing error may be responsible. The chain has TRBV30 and TRBJ1-4; no firm D call. This CDR3 comprises 13 residues. Germline CDR1 reads GTSNPN; CDR2 reads SVGIG (reference sequence). The CDR3 nucleotides read TGTGCCGGGAGACCGAGCGCTAATGAAAAACTGTTTTTT. Translation gives CAGRPSANEKLFF.

V gene TRBV3-1 (or the pseudogene TRBV3-2) combines with J gene TRBJ2-2; D is possibly TRBD2 (6 bases). The germline V and J ends were trimmed by 4 bases and 5 bases, with 17 bases remaining between them. This CDR3 spans 16 amino acids. Germline CDR1 LGHDT, CDR2 YNNKEL (reference sequence). The CDR3 sequence is CASSPSGGMRTGELFF. CDR3 nucleotides: TGTGCCAGCAGCCCTTCTGGGGGGATGAGGACCGGGGAGCTGTTTTTT.

Only a few counts were recorded for this clone. The chain carries TRBV6-5 and TRBJ2-5, with 11 positions matching TRBD2. V lost 6 bases and J lost 4; bases outside the gene matches: 7. The CDR3 loop spans 15 amino acids. From germline, CDR1 is MNHEY and CDR2 SVGAGI. CDR3 coding DNA: TGTGCCAGCAGGGACACTAGCGGGGGTCGAGAGACCCAGTACTTC. Protein: CASRDTSGGRETQYF.

This clone showed up just a few times. The CDR3 sequence: CASSLGQGARGMGEQFF. The CDR3, as DNA: TGCGCCAGCAGCTTGGGGCAGGGGGCGCGTGGGATGGGTGAGCAGTTCTTC. The chain has TRBV5-1 and TRBJ2-1; 8 nucleotides line up with TRBD1. The germline V gene has CDR1 SGHRS and CDR2 YFSETQ. The length of the CDR3 is 17 residues. The ends lost 0 bases at V and 9 bases at J; junction bases unmatched: 14.